Presented here are 2 T cell receptor beta chains from one specimen sequenced in a study of CD8+ T cells in alopecia areata. The authors extracted RNA and reverse transcribed it into cDNA as the sequencing template. The method was immunoSEQ multiplex PCR; TCRdb's version includes in-frame clones alone and lacks a portion of them. This repertoire shows 60,000 to 85,000 clones, approximately 28% found once; its top ten account for around 14%. Treatment of the sample: oral pan-JAK inhibitor, 5-10 mg twice daily. Specimen: CD8+ T cells sorted from blood, collected at week 4, from a patient treated with tofacitinib. All receptors derive from a human donor with alopecia areata.

This clone was seen only a few times. The rearrangement uses TRBV29-1 and TRBJ2-7; no firm D call. Trimming pared 8 bases from V and 4 bases from J, leaving 12 bases between. The CDR3 contains 11 residues. Germline V lookup: CDR1 SQVTM, CDR2 ANQGSEA. CDR3 in amino acids: CSTYDRYEQYF. In DNA form, the CDR3 reads TGCAGCACATATGATAGGTACGAGCAGTACTTC.

The chain carries TRBV25-1 and TRBJ2-7; possibly TRBD1 for D (6 bases). Per the germline V gene, CDR1 is MGHDK and CDR2 is SYGVNS. This CDR3 is 14 amino acids long. Between the trimmed V and J ends, which lost 4 bases and 3 bases, there was a span of 13 bases. The CDR3 is CASSVGQPVYEQYF. Written as DNA, the CDR3 is TGTGCCAGCAGTGTCGGACAGCCGGTCTACGAGCAGTACTTC.